These 18 T cell receptor beta chains came from one sample sequenced in a study of blood T cell repertoires in COVID-19. Using immunoSEQ multiplex PCR, the repertoire was profiled, and TCRdb retains in-frame clones only, with some absent. The table has some 100,000 clones, roughly 80% seen once; the top ten hold under 15%. The sequenced sample consisted of peripheral blood. The receptor set was obtained from a man aged 50-60 years with active or convalescent COVID-19.

The genes are TRBV19 and TRBJ2-5, with 7 bases lining up with TRBD1. The CDR3 loop spans 15 amino acids. Trimming cost V 4 bases and J 2 bases; bases outside gene matches: 7. Germline assignment: CDR1 LNHDA and CDR2 SQIVND (reference sequence). In DNA, the CDR3 is TGTGCCAGTAGTACTGGGACAGCCTTACAAGAGACCCAGTACTTC. Its protein is CASSTGTALQETQYF.

This chain joins TRBV19 and TRBJ2-5, with D unresolved. This CDR3 spans 13 amino acids. Trimming cost V 6 bases and J 0 bases, with 8 bases left between them. Germline V gene sequence: CDR1 LNHDA, CDR2 SQIVND (reference sequence). CDR3 region: CASRPLNQETQYF. The CDR3 coding sequence is TGTGCCAGTAGGCCTCTAAACCAAGAGACCCAGTACTTC.

V usage is TRBV11-2 and J usage is TRBJ1-5; 8 bases align to TRBD1. The V and J ends lost 2 bases and 1 base, in that order; junction bases with no gene match: 4. The CDR3 is made up of 16 amino acids. The germline V gene has CDR1 SGHAT and CDR2 FQNNGV. The CDR3 protein is CASSLTTGDSNQPQHF. The CDR3 bases are TGTGCCAGCAGCTTAACGACAGGGGACAGCAATCAGCCCCAGCATTTT. The whole variable domain, remainder taken from reference TRBV11-2 and TRBJ1-5, is EAGVAQSPRYKIIEKRQSVAFWCNPISGHATLYWYQQILGQGPKLLIQFQNNGVVDDSQLPKDRFSAERLKGVDSTLKIQPAKLEDSAVYLCASSLTTGDSNQPQHFGDGTRLSIL.

This clone was counted once. The V gene is TRBV18, the J gene TRBJ1-1, with 10 nucleotides matching TRBD1. The ends lost 5 bases at V and 3 bases at J; junction bases unmatched: 3. The CDR3 is 14 amino acids. The germline CDR1 and CDR2 sequences are KGHSH and LQKENI. DNA of the CDR3: TGTGCCAGCTCAAGGACAGGGGGAGACACTGAAGCTTTCTTT. It codes for CASSRTGGDTEAFF.

The chain joins TRBV9 to TRBJ2-7; 7 bases are shared with TRBD1. There are 14 residues in the CDR3. Germline lookup yields CDR1 SGDLS and CDR2 YYNGEE. V lost 3 bases to trimming and J lost 7 bases; unmatched junction nucleotides: 10. The CDR3 DNA sequence: TGTGCCAGCAGCGCTCAACAGGGGAATTCAGAGCAGTACTTC. As protein: CASSAQQGNSEQYF.

The chain is built from TRBV3-1 (or the pseudogene TRBV3-2) and TRBJ2-3, with D unclear. The CDR3 sequence is 12 residues long. Germline assignment: CDR1 LGHDT and CDR2 YNNKEL (reference sequence). V was shortened by 2 bases and J by 7 bases, with 7 bases between the two germline ends. The CDR3 nucleotides are TGTGCCAGCAGCCAAAGAGAGTATACGCAGTATTTT. Its protein is CASSQREYTQYF.

The chain recombines TRBV4-1 with TRBJ1-2; 9 bases line up with TRBD1. The CDR3 runs to 20 residues. The trim removed 1 base at V and 2 bases at J, leaving 17 bases unmatched. Germline lookup yields CDR1 MGHRA and CDR2 YSYEKL. The CDR3 DNA sequence: TGCGCCAGCAGCCAAGGGGTTCGGGACAGGGTACGAGGGTGGAACTATGGCTACACCTTC. Translated, it gives CASSQGVRDRVRGWNYGYTF.

Only a few counts were recorded for this clone. The rearrangement uses TRBV28 and TRBJ1-2; D might be TRBD1 (5 bases). The CDR3 spans 12 residues. Trimming cost V 7 bases and J 5 bases, with 11 bases left between them. The germline CDR1 and CDR2 sequences are MDHEN and SYDVKM. CDR3 DNA sequence: TGTGCCAGCACCCCGGCAGGGTATGGCTACACCTTC. As protein: CASTPAGYGYTF.

The chain links TRBV5-4 to TRBJ2-1, with 7 positions matching TRBD2. Unmatched junction bases numbered 7, after V lost 4 bases and J lost 6 bases. The CDR3 loop spans 14 amino acids. Germline CDR1 is SGHNT and CDR2 is YYREEE (reference sequence). The CDR3 sequence is CASSAASGPNEQFF. The CDR3 DNA follows: TGTGCCAGCAGCGCTGCTAGCGGCCCCAATGAGCAGTTCTTC.

The V call is TRBV4-1, the J call TRBJ2-1, with TRBD2 matching 12 bases. V lost 3 bases and J lost 9; bases outside the gene matches: 18. Germline CDR1 is MGHRA and CDR2 is YSYEKL. The CDR3 length is 19 residues. The CDR3 DNA reads as TGCGCCAGCAGCCATGGACGCCAGGAGACTAGCGGGAGATTTGGTGAGCAGTTCTTC. Protein product: CASSHGRQETSGRFGEQFF.

The chain joins TRBV19 to TRBJ2-5, with 8 bases that match TRBD1. The J segment lost 4 bases and the V segment lost 8 bases, leaving 3 bases of the junction unmatched. Germline CDR1 and CDR2: LNHDA and SQIVND (reference sequence). The CDR3 loop spans 12 amino acids. The CDR3 bases are TGTGCCAGTGGACAGGGTAGAGAGACCCAGTACTTC. The encoded protein is CASGQGRETQYF.

A single count supports this clone. The rearrangement uses TRBV5-1 and TRBJ1-2, with TRBD1 identical over 8 bases. In germline, CDR1 is SGHRS, CDR2 YFSETQ. Trimming removed 3 bases from V and 5 bases from J; junction bases left unmatched: 9. This CDR3 contains 15 residues. The CDR3 here is CASSSRQGSLYGYTF. CDR3 nucleotides: TGCGCCAGCAGCTCCCGACAGGGGTCTCTTTATGGCTACACCTTC.

This clone was counted a few times. The CDR3 here is CATSDPRGSRGDTGELFF. Written as DNA, the CDR3 is TGTGCCACCAGTGATCCGCGCGGGAGTCGAGGGGACACCGGGGAGCTGTTTTTT. This chain links TRBV24-1 with TRBJ2-2; 7 nucleotides line up with TRBD2. V shed 3 bases, J shed 3 bases, and the junction held 12 bases outside the gene matches. Germline V gene data show CDR1 as KGHDR and CDR2 as SFDVKD. CDR3 length: 18 amino acids.

The chain employs TRBV6-5 and TRBJ2-3; 9 bases fit TRBD1. Germline-derived CDR1 and CDR2 are MNHEY and SVGAGI. J was trimmed by 4 bases and V by 6 bases; bases with no gene match: 5. This CDR3 has 14 residues. CDR3 nucleotide sequence: TGTGCCAGCAGAATACAGGGGGCGGCAGATACGCAGTATTTT. The encoded protein is CASRIQGAADTQYF.

The rearrangement joins TRBV13 to TRBJ2-7; 11 bases match TRBD1. CDR3 length: 16 amino acids. Germline trimming cut 1 base from V and 3 bases from J; bases unmatched to any gene: 5. Per the germline V gene, CDR1 is PRHDT and CDR2 is FYEKMQ (reference sequence). DNA for the CDR3: TGTGCCAGCAGCTTAGCGCCGGGACAGGGGGGCTACGAGCAGTACTTC. Residues: CASSLAPGQGGYEQYF.

The CDR3 sequence is CATSGGLAETQYF. Here the CDR3 DNA reads TGTGCCACCAGTGGCGGACTAGCGGAGACCCAGTACTTC. V usage is TRBV24-1 and J usage is TRBJ2-5; 9 bases fit TRBD2. V lost 5 bases, J lost 5 bases, and 2 bases stayed unmatched. CDR1 and CDR2 from the germline V gene are KGHDR and SFDVKD. CDR3 length: 13 residues.

V and J are TRBV3-1 (or the pseudogene TRBV3-2) and TRBJ2-3; 8 bases line up with TRBD2. J gave up 2 bases and V 0 bases, and 7 bases lay outside the gene matches. Germline CDR1 reads LGHDT; CDR2 reads YNNKEL (reference sequence). The CDR3 length is 17 residues. CDR3 in amino acids: CASSQDGLAGITDTQYF. CDR3 bases: TGTGCCAGCAGCCAAGATGGGCTAGCGGGCATCACAGATACGCAGTATTTT.

In its sample, this clone was seen once. The V gene is TRBV18, the J gene TRBJ1-3; tentatively, D is TRBD1 (5 bases). This CDR3 has 18 amino acids. The germline gives CDR1 KGHSH, CDR2 LQKENI. V was trimmed by 3 bases and J by 1 base, leaving 19 bases between them. CDR3: CASSPIMSGISSGNTIYF. The CDR3 coding sequence is TGTGCCAGCTCACCTATCATGTCAGGGATCAGTTCTGGAAACACCATATATTTT.